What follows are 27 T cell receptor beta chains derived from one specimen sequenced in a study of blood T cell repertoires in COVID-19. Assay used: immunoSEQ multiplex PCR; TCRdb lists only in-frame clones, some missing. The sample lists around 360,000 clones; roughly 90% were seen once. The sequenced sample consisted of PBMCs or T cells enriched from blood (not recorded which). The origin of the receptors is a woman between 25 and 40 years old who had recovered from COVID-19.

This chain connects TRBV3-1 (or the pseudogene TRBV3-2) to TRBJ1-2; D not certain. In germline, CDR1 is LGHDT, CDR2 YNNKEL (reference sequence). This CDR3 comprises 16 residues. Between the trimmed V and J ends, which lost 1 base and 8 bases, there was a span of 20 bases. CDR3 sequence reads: CASSQGTTGGYGGYTF. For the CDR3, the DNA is TGTGCCAGCAGCCAAGGGACGACGGGAGGATATGGGGGCTACACCTTC.

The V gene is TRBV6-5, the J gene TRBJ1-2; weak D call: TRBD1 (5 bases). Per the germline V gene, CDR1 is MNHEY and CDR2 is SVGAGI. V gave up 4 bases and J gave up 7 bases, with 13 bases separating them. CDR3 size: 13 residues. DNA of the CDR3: TGTGCCAGCAGTTCACTCGGGGGAGGTGGCTACACCTTC. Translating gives CASSSLGGGGYTF.

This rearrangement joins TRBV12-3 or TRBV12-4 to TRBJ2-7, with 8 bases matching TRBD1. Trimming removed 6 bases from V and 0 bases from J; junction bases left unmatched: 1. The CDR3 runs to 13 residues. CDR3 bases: TGTGCCAGCAGGACAGGGGCCTCCTACGAGCAGTACTTC. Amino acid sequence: CASRTGASYEQYF.

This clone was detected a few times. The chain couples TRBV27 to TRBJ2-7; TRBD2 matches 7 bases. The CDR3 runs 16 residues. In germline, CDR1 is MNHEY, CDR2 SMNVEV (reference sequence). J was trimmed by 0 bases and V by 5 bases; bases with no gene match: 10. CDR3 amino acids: CASSPITSATSYEQYF. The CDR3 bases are TGTGCCAGCAGTCCAATAACTAGCGCGACCTCCTACGAGCAGTACTTC.

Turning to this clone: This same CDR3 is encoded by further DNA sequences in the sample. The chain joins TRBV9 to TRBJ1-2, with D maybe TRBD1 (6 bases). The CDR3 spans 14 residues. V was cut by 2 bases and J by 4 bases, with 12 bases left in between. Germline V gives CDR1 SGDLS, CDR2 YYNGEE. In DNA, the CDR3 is TGTGCCAGCAGCGTCGGGCAGGGGACCTATGGCTACACCTTC. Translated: CASSVGQGTYGYTF.

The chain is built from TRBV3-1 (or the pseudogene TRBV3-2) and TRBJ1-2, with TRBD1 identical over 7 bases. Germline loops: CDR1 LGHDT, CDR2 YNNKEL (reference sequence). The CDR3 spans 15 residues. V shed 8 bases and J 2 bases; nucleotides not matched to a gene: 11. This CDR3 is CASVVRGGENYGYTF. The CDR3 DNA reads TGTGCCAGCGTCGTGAGAGGGGGCGAAAACTATGGCTACACCTTC.

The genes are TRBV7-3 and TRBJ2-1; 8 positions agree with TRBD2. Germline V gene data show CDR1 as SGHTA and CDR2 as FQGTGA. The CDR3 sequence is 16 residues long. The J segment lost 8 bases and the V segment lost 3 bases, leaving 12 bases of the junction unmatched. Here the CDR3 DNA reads TGTGCCAGCAGCTTGGTCCCCGGGGGGGCCGAATATGAGCAGTTCTTC. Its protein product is CASSLVPGGAEYEQFF.

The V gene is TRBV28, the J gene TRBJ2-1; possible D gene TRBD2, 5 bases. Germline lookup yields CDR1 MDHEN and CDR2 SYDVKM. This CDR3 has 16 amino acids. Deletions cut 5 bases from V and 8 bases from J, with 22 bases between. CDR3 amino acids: CASSSRGKRYRDEQFF. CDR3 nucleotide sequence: TGTGCCAGCAGTAGCCGGGGAAAGAGGTATAGGGATGAGCAGTTCTTC.

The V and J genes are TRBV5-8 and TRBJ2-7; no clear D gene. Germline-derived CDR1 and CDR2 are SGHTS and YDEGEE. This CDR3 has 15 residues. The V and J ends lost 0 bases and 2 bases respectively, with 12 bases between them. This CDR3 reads CASSLVVSRAYEQYF. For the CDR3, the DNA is TGTGCCAGCAGCTTGGTCGTTAGCCGCGCCTACGAGCAGTACTTC.

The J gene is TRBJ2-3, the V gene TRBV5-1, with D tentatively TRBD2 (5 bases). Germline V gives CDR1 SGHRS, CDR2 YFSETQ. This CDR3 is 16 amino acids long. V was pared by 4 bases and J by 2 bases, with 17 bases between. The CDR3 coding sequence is TGCGCCAGCAGCCGGGGTGGGCTTAGCACCACAGATACGCAGTATTTT. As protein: CASSRGGLSTTDTQYF.

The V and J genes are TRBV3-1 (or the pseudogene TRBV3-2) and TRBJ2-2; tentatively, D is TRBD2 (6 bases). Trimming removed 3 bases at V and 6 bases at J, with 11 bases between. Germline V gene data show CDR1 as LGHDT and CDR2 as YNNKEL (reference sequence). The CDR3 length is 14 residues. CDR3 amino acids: CASSQREGAGELFF. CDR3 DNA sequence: TGTGCCAGCAGCCAGCGGGAAGGGGCCGGGGAGCTGTTTTTT.

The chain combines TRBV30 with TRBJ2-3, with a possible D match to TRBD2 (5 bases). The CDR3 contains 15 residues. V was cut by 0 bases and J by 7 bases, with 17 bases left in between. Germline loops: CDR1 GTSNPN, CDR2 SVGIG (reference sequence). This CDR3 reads CAWSVPALAGYTQYF. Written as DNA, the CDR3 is TGTGCCTGGAGTGTACCGGCCCTCGCGGGCTATACGCAGTATTTT.

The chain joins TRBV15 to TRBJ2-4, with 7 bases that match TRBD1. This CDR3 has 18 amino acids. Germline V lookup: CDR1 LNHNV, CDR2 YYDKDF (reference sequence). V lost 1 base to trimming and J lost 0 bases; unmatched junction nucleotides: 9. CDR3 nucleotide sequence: TGTGCCACCAGCAGAGGACTATACAGGGGTCTAGCCAAAAACATTCAGTACTTC. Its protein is CATSRGLYRGLAKNIQYF.

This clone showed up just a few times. CDR3 residues: CASSESSGSNEQYF. CDR3 coding DNA: TGCGCCAGCAGTGAGTCAAGCGGGAGCAACGAGCAGTACTTC. This rearrangement joins TRBV10-2 to TRBJ2-7, with 8 bases aligning to TRBD2. The CDR3 contains 14 residues. J gave up 5 bases and V 0 bases, and 3 bases lay outside the gene matches. Germline CDR1 and CDR2: WSHSY and SAAADI.

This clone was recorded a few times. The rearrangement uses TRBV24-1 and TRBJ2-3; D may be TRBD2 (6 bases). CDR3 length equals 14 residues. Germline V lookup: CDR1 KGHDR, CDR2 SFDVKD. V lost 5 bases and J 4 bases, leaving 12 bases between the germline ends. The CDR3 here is CATSGDFGADTQYF. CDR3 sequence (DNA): TGTGCCACCAGTGGGGACTTCGGGGCAGATACGCAGTATTTT.

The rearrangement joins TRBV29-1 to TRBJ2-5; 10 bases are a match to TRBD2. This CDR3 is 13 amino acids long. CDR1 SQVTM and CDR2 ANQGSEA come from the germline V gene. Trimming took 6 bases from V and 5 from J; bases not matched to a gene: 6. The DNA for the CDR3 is TGCAGCGTAGCGGGAGGGCTGGGGGAGACCCAGTACTTC. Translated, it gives CSVAGGLGETQYF. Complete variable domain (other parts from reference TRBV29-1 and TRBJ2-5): SAVISQKPSRDICQRGTSLTIQCQVDSQVTMMFWYRQQPGQSLTLIATANQGSEATYESGFVIDKFPISRPNLTFSTLTVSNMSPEDSSIYLCSVAGGLGETQYFGPGTRLLVL.

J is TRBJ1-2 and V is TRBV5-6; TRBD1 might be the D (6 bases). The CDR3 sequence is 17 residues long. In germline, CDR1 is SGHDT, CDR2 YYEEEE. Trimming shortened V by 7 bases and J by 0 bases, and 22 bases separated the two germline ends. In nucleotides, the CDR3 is TGTGCCAGCGGATTCCAGGGGCCCGACTTAGCTAACTATGGCTACACCTTC. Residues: CASGFQGPDLANYGYTF. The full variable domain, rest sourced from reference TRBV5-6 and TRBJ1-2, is DAGVTQSPTHLIKTRGQQVTLRCSPKSGHDTVSWYQQALGQGPQFIFQYYEEEERQRGNFPDRFSGHQFPNYSSELNVNALLLGDSALYLCASGFQGPDLANYGYTFGSGTRLTVV.

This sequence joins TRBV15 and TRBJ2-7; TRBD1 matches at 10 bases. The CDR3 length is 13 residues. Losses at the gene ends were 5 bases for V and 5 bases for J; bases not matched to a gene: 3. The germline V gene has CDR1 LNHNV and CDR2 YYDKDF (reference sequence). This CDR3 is CATSAGTGDEQYF. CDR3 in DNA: TGTGCCACCAGCGCCGGGACAGGGGACGAGCAGTACTTC.

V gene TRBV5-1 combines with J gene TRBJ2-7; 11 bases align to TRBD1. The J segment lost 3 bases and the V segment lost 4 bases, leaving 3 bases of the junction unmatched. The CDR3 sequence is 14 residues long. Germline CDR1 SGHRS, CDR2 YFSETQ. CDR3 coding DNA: TGCGCCAGCAGCGGGGGACAGGGGGTCTACGAGCAGTACTTC. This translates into CASSGGQGVYEQYF.

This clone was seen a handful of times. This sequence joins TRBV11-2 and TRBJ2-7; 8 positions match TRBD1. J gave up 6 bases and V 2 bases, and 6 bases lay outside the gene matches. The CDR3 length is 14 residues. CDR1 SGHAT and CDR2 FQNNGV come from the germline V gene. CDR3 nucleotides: TGTGCCAGCAGCTTAATTGGACAGGGAGGCGAGCAGTACTTC. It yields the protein CASSLIGQGGEQYF.

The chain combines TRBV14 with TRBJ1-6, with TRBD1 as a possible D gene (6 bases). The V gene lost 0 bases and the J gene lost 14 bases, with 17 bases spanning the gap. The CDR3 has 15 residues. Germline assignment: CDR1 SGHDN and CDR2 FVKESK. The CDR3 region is CASSQDLGAGRTLHF. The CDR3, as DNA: TGTGCCAGCAGCCAAGATCTGGGGGCAGGACGGACCCTCCACTTT.

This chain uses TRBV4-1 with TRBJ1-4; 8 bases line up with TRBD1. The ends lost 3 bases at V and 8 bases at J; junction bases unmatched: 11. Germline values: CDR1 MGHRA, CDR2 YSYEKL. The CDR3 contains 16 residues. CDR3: CASSQENTGGWEKLFF. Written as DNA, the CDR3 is TGCGCCAGCAGCCAGGAAAATACAGGGGGTTGGGAAAAACTGTTTTTT.

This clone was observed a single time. The CDR3 is CASSAGGGYGYTF. The CDR3 nucleotides read TGTGCCAGCAGTGCCGGGGGGGGGTATGGCTACACCTTC. The chain combines TRBV6-2 or TRBV6-3 with TRBJ1-2; D perhaps matches TRBD1 (5 bases). The germline V gene has CDR1 MNHEY and CDR2 SVGEGT. Trimming took off 5 bases at V and 5 bases at J, with 12 bases between the two ends. This CDR3 is 13 amino acids long.

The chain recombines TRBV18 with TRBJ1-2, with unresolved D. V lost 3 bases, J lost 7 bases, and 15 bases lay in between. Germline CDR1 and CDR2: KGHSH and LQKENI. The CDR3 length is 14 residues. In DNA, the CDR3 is TGTGCCAGCTCACCCCAGGCGGGCGCTAGTGGCTACACCTTC. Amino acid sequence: CASSPQAGASGYTF.

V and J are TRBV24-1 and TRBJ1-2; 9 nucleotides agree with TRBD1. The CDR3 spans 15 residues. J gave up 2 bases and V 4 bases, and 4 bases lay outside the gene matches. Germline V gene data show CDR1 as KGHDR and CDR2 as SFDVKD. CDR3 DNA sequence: TGTGCCACCAGTGACCCGACAGGGGGGAACTATGGCTACACCTTC. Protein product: CATSDPTGGNYGYTF.

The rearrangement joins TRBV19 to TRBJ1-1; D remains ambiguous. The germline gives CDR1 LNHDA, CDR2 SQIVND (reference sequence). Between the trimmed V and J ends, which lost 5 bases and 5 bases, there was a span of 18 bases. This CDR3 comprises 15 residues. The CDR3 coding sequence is TGTGCCAGTAGTCTTAGCTTAATGGTGGAAACTGAAGCTTTCTTT. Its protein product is CASSLSLMVETEAFF. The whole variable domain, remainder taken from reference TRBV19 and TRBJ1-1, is DGGITQSPKYLFRKEGQNVTLSCEQNLNHDAMYWYRQDPGQGLRLIYYSQIVNDFQKGDIAEGYSVSREKKESFPLTVTSAQKNPTAFYLCASSLSLMVETEAFFGQGTRLTVV.

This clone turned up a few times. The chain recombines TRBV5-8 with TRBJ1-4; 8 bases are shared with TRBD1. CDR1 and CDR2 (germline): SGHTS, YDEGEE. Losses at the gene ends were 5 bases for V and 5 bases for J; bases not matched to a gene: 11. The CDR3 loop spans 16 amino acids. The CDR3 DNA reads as TGTGCCAGCAGTTCACGGACAGGGTTTAAGAATGAAAAACTGTTTTTT. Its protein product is CASSSRTGFKNEKLFF.